The clone carrying this TCR beta chain showed up just a few times. Its antigen is still unknown. MiXCR was run by TCRdb on the reads, yielding one entry per CDR3 protein. The profile shows around 900,000 distinct CDR3 sequences, less than 40% of them singletons. Germline V gene sequence: CDR1 SGHNT, CDR2 YYREEE (reference sequence). The CDR3 contains 16 residues. V lost 4 bases and J lost 5; bases outside the gene matches: 14. This sample was taken from a study of T cell repertoires in cytomegalovirus infection. In the study overall: Public TCR beta signatures were indicative of both CMV infection and a matching HLA type. Study findings and constraints: The cumulative frequency of public TCR beta families identified carriers of CMV plus the relevant HLA.

This chain uses TRBV5-4 with TRBJ1-1, with 7 bases matching TRBD1. Here the sequenced sample was cultured CD8+ T cells from PBMCs, taken from culture after CMV antigen stimulation. This TCR came from a human donor in good health (CMV status not recorded). Some clones in this sample may be carry-over from other donors' samples. The CDR3 region is CASSLLRVQGHTEAFF. The CDR3 DNA is TGTGCCAGCAGCCTGCTGAGGGTACAGGGGCATACTGAAGCTTTCTTT. The full variable domain, completed using reference TRBV5-4 and TRBJ1-1, is ETGVTQSPTHLIKTRGQQVTLRCSSQSGHNTVSWYQQALGQGPQFIFQYYREEENGRGNFPPRFSGLQFPNYSSELNVNALELDDSALYLCASSLLRVQGHTEAFFGQGTRLTVV.